The clone carrying this TCR beta chain appeared once. V lost 6 bases, J lost 4 bases, and 8 bases stayed unmatched. Germline CDR1 MNHEY, CDR2 SVGAGI. This CDR3 contains 14 residues. The data were obtained in a study of PD-1 blockade in mismatch repair-deficient tumors. PCR or immunohistochemistry showed mismatch repair deficiency in every enrolled patient. Profiled with immunoSEQ multiplex PCR; TCRdb holds only in-frame clones, not every one. The table lists around 40,000 clones, around 80% of them singletons. Source: PBMCs, taken roughly nine months after starting pembrolizumab. This chain links TRBV6-5 with TRBJ1-2; TRBD1 agrees at 7 bases. This clonotype was obtained from an adult with mismatch repair-deficient cancer. The CDR3 protein is CASRPGGTPYGYTF. DNA of the CDR3: TGTGCCAGCAGGCCAGGGGGAACTCCCTATGGCTACACCTTC.